What follows are 3 T cell receptor beta chains derived from one specimen sequenced in a study of cytomegalovirus exposure and HLA in healthy donors. Assay used: immunoSEQ multiplex PCR; TCRdb lists only in-frame clones, some missing. In the table there are 40,000 to 55,000 clones, about nine tenths of which are singletons. Sequencing was performed on PBMCs. The source is a woman aged 25-40 years in good health and CMV-seronegative.

The rearrangement uses TRBV6-5 and TRBJ2-3; D remains unclear. Germline lookup yields CDR1 MNHEY and CDR2 SVGAGI. V lost 8 bases, J lost 7 bases, and 10 bases lay in between. This CDR3 is 11 amino acids long. The chain's CDR3 is CASGPANTQYF. Here the CDR3 DNA reads TGTGCCAGCGGCCCCGCCAATACGCAGTATTTT.

The J gene is TRBJ2-7, the V gene TRBV10-2, with 7 bases aligning to TRBD1. Per the germline V gene, CDR1 is WSHSY and CDR2 is SAAADI. This CDR3 has 14 residues. Unmatched junction bases numbered 6, after V lost 6 bases and J lost 1 base. The CDR3 protein is CASRDRVGSYEQYF. For the CDR3, the DNA is TGCGCCAGCAGAGACAGGGTAGGGTCCTACGAGCAGTACTTC.

This clone was counted a few times. J is TRBJ1-1 and V is TRBV28, with D tentatively TRBD1 (5 bases). Germline assignment: CDR1 MDHEN and CDR2 SYDVKM. The CDR3 loop spans 15 amino acids. Trimming left V 2 bases short and J 4 bases short, with 14 bases between. The CDR3 sequence is CASSLEGKRGTEAFF. CDR3 nucleotides: TGTGCCAGCAGTTTAGAAGGGAAAAGGGGCACTGAAGCTTTCTTT.